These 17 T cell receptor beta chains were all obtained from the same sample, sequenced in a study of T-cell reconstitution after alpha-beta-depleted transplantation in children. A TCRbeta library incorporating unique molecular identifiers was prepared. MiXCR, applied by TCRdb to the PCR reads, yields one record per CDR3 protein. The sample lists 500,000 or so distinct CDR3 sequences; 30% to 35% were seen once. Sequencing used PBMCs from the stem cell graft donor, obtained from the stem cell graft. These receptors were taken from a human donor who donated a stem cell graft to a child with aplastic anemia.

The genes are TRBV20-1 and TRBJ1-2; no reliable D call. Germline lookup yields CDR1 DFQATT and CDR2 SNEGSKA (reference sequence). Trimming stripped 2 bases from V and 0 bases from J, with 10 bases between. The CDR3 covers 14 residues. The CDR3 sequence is CSARPEPSNYGYTF. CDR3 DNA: TGCAGTGCTAGACCGGAACCATCTAACTATGGCTACACCTTC.

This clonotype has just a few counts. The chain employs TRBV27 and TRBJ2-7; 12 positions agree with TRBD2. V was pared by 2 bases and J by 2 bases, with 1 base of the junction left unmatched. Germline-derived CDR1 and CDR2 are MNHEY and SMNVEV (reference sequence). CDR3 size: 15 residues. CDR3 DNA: TGTGCCAGCAGTTTACTAGCGGGAGGGCCCTACGAGCAGTACGTC. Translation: CASSLLAGGPYEQYV.

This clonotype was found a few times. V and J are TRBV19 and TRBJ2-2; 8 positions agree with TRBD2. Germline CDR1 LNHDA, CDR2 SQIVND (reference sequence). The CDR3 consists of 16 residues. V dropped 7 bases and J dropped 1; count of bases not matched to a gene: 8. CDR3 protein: CASTFRLAGNTGELFF. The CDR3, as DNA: TGTGCCAGTACTTTCAGGCTAGCGGGGAACACCGGGGAGCTGTTTTTT.

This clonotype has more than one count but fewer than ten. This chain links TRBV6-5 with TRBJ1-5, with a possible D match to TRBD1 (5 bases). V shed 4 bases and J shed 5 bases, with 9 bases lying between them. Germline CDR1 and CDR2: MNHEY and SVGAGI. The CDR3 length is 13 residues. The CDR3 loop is CASSSSGYQPQHF. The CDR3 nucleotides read TGTGCCAGCAGTTCGTCAGGGTATCAGCCCCAGCATTTT.

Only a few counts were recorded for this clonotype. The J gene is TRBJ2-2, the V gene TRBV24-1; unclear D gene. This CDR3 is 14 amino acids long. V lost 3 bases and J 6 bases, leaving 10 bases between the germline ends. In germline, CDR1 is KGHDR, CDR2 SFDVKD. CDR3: CATSDPAWAGELFF. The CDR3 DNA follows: TGTGCCACCAGTGATCCGGCGTGGGCCGGGGAGCTGTTTTTT.

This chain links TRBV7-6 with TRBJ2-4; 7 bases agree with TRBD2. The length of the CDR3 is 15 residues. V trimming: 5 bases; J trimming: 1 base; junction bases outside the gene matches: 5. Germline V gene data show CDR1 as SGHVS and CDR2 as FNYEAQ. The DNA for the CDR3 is TGTGCCAGCAGCAAGGGGCGGGGGGCCAAAAACATTCAGTACTTC. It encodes CASSKGRGAKNIQYF.

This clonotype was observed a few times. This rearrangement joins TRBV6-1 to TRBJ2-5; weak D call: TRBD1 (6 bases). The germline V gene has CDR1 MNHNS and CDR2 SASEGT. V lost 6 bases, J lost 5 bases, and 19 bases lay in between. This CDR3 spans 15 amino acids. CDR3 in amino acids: CASSRRNRDSETQYF. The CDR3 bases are TGTGCCAGCAGCCGACGGAACAGGGATAGCGAGACCCAGTACTTC.

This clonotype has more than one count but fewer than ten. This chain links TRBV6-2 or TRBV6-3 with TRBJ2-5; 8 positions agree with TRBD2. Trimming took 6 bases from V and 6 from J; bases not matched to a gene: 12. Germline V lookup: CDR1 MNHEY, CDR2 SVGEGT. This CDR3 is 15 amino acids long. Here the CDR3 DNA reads TGTGCCAGCAGCCCGCGGGGGGCGGGAGAGAAGACCCAGTACTTC. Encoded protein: CASSPRGAGEKTQYF.

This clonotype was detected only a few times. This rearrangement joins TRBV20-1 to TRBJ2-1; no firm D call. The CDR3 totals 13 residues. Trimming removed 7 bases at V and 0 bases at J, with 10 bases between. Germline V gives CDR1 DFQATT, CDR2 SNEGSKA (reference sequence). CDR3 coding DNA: TGCAGTGAGCTAAGCTCCTCCTACAATGAGCAGTTCTTC. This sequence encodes CSELSSSYNEQFF.

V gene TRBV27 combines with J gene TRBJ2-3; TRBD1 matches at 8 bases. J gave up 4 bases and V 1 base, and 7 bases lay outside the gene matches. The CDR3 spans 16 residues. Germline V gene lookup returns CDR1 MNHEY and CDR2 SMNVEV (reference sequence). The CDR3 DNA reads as TGTGCCAGCAGTTTATGGCAAGGACAGGGCCCAGATACGCAGTATTTT. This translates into CASSLWQGQGPDTQYF.

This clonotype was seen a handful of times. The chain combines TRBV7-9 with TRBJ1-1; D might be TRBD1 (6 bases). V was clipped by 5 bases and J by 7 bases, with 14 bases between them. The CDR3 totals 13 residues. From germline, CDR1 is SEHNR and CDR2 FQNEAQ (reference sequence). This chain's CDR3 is CASSALGGGEAFF. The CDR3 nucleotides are TGTGCCAGCAGCGCCCTCGGGGGCGGTGAAGCTTTCTTT. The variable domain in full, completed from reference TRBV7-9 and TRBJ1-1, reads DTGVSQNPRHKITKRGQNVTFRCDPISEHNRLYWYRQTLGQGPEFLTYFQNEAQLEKSRLLSDRFSAERPKGSFSTLEIQRTEQGDSAMYLCASSALGGGEAFFGQGTRLTVV.

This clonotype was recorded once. The CDR3 coding sequence is TGTGCCATCAGTGAGTCCCTCCGACAGTACACCGGGGAGCTGTTTTTT. Protein: CAISESLRQYTGELFF. The V gene is TRBV10-3, the J gene TRBJ2-2, with a weak D call TRBD1 (5 bases). The CDR3 totals 16 residues. The V and J ends lost 0 bases and 3 bases respectively, with 11 bases between them. CDR1 ENHRY and CDR2 SYGVKD come from the germline V gene.

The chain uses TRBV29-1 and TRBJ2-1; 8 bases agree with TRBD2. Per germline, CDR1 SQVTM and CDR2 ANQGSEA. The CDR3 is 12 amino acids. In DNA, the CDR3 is TGCAACGCGCTAGCGGGTAGGAATGAGCAGTTCTTC. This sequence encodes CNALAGRNEQFF.

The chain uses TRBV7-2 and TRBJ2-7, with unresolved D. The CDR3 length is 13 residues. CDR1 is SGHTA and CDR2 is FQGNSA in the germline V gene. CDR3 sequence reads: CASSPSGSSEQYV. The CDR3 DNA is TGTGCCAGCAGTCCCTCGGGCTCCTCCGAGCAGTACGTC.

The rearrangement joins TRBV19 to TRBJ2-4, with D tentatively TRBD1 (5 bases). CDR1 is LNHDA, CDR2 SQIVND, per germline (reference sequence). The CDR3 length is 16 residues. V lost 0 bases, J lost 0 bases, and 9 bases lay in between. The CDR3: CASSIDRALAKNIQYF. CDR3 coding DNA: TGTGCCAGTAGTATAGACAGGGCACTAGCCAAAAACATTCAGTACTTC.

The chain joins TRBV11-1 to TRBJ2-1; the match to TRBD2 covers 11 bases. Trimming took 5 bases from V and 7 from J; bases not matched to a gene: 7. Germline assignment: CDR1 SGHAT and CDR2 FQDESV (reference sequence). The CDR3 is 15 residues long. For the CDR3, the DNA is TGTGCCAGCAGCCATCGACTAGCGGGATTAAATGAGCAGTTCTTC. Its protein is CASSHRLAGLNEQFF.

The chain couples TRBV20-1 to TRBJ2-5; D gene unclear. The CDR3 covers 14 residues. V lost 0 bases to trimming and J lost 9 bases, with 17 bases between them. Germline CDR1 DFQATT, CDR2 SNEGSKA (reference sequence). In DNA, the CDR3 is TGCAGTGCTAGAGATGGAGCCTCCATATGGTCCCAGTACTTC. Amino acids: CSARDGASIWSQYF.